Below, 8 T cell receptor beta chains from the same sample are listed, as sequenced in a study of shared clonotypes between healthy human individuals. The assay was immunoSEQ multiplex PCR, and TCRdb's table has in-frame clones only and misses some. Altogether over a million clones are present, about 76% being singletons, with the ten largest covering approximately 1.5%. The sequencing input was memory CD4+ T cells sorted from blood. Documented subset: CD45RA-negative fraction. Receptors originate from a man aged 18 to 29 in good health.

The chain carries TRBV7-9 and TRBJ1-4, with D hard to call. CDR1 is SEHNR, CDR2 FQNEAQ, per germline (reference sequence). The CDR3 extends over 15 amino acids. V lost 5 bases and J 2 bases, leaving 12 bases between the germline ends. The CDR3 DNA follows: TGTGCCAGCAGCCTCCGTGGTGGGACTAATGAAAAACTGTTTTTT. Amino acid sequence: CASSLRGGTNEKLFF. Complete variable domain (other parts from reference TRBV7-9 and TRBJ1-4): DTGVSQNPRHKITKRGQNVTFRCDPISEHNRLYWYRQTLGQGPEFLTYFQNEAQLEKSRLLSDRFSAERPKGSFSTLEIQRTEQGDSAMYLCASSLRGGTNEKLFFGSGTQLSVL.

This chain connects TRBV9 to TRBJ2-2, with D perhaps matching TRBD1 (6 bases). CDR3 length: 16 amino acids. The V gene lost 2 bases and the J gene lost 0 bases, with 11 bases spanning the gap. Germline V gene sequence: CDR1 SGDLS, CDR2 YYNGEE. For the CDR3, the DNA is TGTGCCAGCAGCGTGGACAGCCCTGCGAACACCGGGGAGCTGTTTTTT. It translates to CASSVDSPANTGELFF.

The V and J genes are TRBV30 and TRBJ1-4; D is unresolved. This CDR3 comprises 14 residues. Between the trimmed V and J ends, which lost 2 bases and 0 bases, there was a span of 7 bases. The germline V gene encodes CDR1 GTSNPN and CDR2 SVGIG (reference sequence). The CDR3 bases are TGTGCCTGGAGTCTCAGCCCAACTAATGAAAAACTGTTTTTT. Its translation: CAWSLSPTNEKLFF.

The CDR3: CASRPTGGDTGELFF. DNA for the CDR3: TGTGCCAGCAGACCGACAGGGGGGGACACCGGGGAGCTGTTTTTT. The chain combines TRBV6-6 with TRBJ2-2; 9 bases align to TRBD1. With 6 bases clipped from V and 3 bases from J, the junction kept 5 bases outside the gene matches. The CDR3 has 15 residues. CDR1 and CDR2 (germline): MNHNY, SVGAGI (reference sequence).

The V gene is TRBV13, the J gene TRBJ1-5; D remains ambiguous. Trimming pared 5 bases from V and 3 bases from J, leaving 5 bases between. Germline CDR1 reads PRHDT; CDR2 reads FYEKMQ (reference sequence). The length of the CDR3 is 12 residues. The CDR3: CASSLHNQPQHF. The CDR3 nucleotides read TGTGCCAGCAGCCTCCACAATCAGCCCCAGCATTTT.

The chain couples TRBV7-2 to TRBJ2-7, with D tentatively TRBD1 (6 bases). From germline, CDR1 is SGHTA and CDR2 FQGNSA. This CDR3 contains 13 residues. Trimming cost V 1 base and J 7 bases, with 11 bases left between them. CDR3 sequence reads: CASSLEGVREQYF. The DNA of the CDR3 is TGTGCCAGCAGCTTAGAGGGGGTTAGGGAGCAGTACTTC.

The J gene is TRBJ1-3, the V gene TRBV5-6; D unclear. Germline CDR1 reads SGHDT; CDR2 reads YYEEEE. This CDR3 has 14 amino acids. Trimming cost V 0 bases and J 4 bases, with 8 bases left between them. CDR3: CASSLDLGGNTIYF. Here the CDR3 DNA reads TGTGCCAGCAGCTTGGACCTCGGGGGAAACACCATATATTTT. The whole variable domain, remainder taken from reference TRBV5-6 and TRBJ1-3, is DAGVTQSPTHLIKTRGQQVTLRCSPKSGHDTVSWYQQALGQGPQFIFQYYEEEERQRGNFPDRFSGHQFPNYSSELNVNALLLGDSALYLCASSLDLGGNTIYFGEGSWLTVV.

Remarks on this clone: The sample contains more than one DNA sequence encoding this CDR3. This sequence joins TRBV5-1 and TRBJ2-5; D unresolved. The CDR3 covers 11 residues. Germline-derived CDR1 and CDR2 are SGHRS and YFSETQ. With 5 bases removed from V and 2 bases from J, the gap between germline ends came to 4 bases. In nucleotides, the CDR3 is TGCGCCAGCAGAGCGCAAGAGACCCAGTACTTC. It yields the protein CASRAQETQYF. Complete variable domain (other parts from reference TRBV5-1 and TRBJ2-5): KAGVTQTPRYLIKTRGQQVTLSCSPISGHRSVSWYQQTPGQGLQFLFEYFSETQRNKGNFPGRFSGRQFSNSRSEMNVSTLELGDSALYLCASRAQETQYFGPGTRLLVL.